One and the same sample provided the 19 T cell receptor beta chains below, sequenced in a study of memory CD4+ T cells and cytomegalovirus serostatus. The sort gate was single viable CD3+CD4+CD8-CD45RO+ cells for memory CD4+ T cells. TCRdb keeps only in-frame clones here, not all; method: immunoSEQ multiplex PCR. The data contain 70,000 or so clones, roughly 78% of them singletons. The source material was memory CD4+ T cells from blood. The receptors come from an adult in good health and CMV-seropositive.

V usage is TRBV6-6 and J usage is TRBJ1-1, with 7 bases aligning to TRBD1. The V and J ends lost 6 bases and 2 bases, in that order; junction bases with no gene match: 6. CDR1 and CDR2 (germline): MNHNY, SVGAGI (reference sequence). The CDR3 extends over 14 amino acids. CDR3 sequence (DNA): TGTGCCAGCAGGGGGGGACAGCCAAACACTGAAGCTTTCTTT. This gives the protein CASRGGQPNTEAFF.

The V gene is TRBV5-1, the J gene TRBJ1-4; D possibly corresponds to TRBD1 (6 bases). V was pared by 3 bases and J by 7 bases, with 16 bases between. The length of the CDR3 is 15 residues. Germline CDR1 SGHRS, CDR2 YFSETQ. CDR3 sequence: CASSYGQNRIEKLFF. In DNA form, the CDR3 reads TGCGCCAGCAGCTACGGACAGAATAGAATTGAAAAACTGTTTTTT.

This chain connects TRBV5-1 to TRBJ2-5; D gene unclear. The V end was cut by 0 bases, the J end by 5 bases, with 11 bases between. The length of the CDR3 is 14 residues. CDR1 is SGHRS and CDR2 is YFSETQ in the germline V gene. This CDR3 reads CASSLEQFMETQYF. In nucleotides, the CDR3 is TGCGCCAGCAGCTTGGAACAGTTTATGGAGACCCAGTACTTC.

J is TRBJ1-5 and V is TRBV5-1; 7 bases are a match to TRBD1. Germline lookup yields CDR1 SGHRS and CDR2 YFSETQ. V lost 4 bases to trimming and J lost 6 bases; unmatched junction nucleotides: 13. The CDR3 is 16 residues long. The DNA for the CDR3 is TGCGCCAGCAGCCCGGTAGGAGGGGGCGATGGTCAGCCCCAGCATTTT. This codes for CASSPVGGGDGQPQHF.

The CDR3 nucleotides read TGTGCCAGCACGGCCGGGAGGCCCCCAGATACGCAGTATTTT. It yields the protein CASTAGRPPDTQYF. The rearrangement links TRBV28 to TRBJ2-3; 7 bases agree with TRBD2. CDR1 is MDHEN and CDR2 is SYDVKM in the germline V gene. Trimming took 7 bases from V and 4 from J; bases not matched to a gene: 8. There are 14 residues in the CDR3.

V is TRBV2 and J is TRBJ2-7; TRBD1 might be the D (6 bases). CDR1 is SNHLY and CDR2 is FYNNEI in the germline V gene. Deletions cut 6 bases from V and 3 bases from J, with 9 bases between. CDR3 length equals 12 residues. The CDR3 DNA follows: TGTGCCAGCAGCGCGGACAGCTACGAGCAGTACTTC. It translates to CASSADSYEQYF.

Regarding this clone: The same CDR3 can be traced to other DNA sequences in this sample. The chain couples TRBV28 to TRBJ2-7; D possibly corresponds to TRBD1 (5 bases). CDR3 length: 12 amino acids. Germline V gives CDR1 MDHEN, CDR2 SYDVKM. V was cut by 3 bases and J by 4 bases, with 7 bases left in between. This CDR3 is CASSLGLYEQYF. The CDR3 DNA follows: TGTGCCAGCAGTTTGGGGCTGTACGAGCAGTACTTC.

The chain has TRBV4-3 and TRBJ1-1; D unclear. This CDR3 spans 14 amino acids. Germline assignment: CDR1 LGHNA and CDR2 YSLEER. Trimming removed 0 bases from V and 3 bases from J, with 8 bases in between. DNA of the CDR3: TGCGCCAGCAGCCAAGAGAGAGGGTACACTGAAGCTTTCTTT. This translates into CASSQERGYTEAFF.

This chain connects TRBV28 to TRBJ2-5; 7 bases match TRBD1. The V gene's germline CDR1 is MDHEN and CDR2 SYDVKM. This CDR3 spans 15 amino acids. Losses at the gene ends were 4 bases for V and 1 base for J; bases not matched to a gene: 6. The DNA of the CDR3 is TGTGCCAGCAGTTCGGGACAGACCACCCAAGAGACCCAGTACTTC. Amino acid sequence: CASSSGQTTQETQYF.

V usage is TRBV21-1 and J usage is TRBJ2-1; the D call of TRBD2 is as the table states it, not checked on the DNA. TRBV21-1 represents a pseudogene. This CDR3 has 16 amino acids. CDR3 coding DNA: TGTGCCAGCAGCAAGACTAGCGGGATTTGGCACAATGAGCAGTTCTTC. Translated: CASSKTSGIWHNEQFF.

The chain recombines TRBV11-2 with TRBJ2-1, with D hard to call. Trimming stripped 0 bases from V and 10 bases from J, with 13 bases between. The CDR3 totals 14 residues. Per germline, CDR1 SGHAT and CDR2 FQNNGV. CDR3 nucleotide sequence: TGTGCCAGCAGCTTAGATTGGGGAAGTGAAGAGCAGTTCTTC. Its protein is CASSLDWGSEEQFF.

The sample holds a few counts of this clone. This chain connects TRBV7-8 to TRBJ1-2, with D possibly TRBD1 on 6 matching bases. Germline CDR1 and CDR2: SGHVS and FQNEAQ. V lost 4 bases and J 7 bases, leaving 22 bases between the germline ends. The CDR3 totals 16 residues. In nucleotides, the CDR3 is TGTGCCAGCAGCTCATTTGGGACACCACCGGAGGGTGGCTACACCTTC. Its protein product is CASSSFGTPPEGGYTF.

The chain links TRBV5-4 to TRBJ2-3, with D hard to call. The germline V and J ends were trimmed by 1 base and 6 bases, with 6 bases remaining between them. Germline V gene lookup returns CDR1 SGHNT and CDR2 YYREEE (reference sequence). This CDR3 is 12 amino acids long. CDR3 sequence: CASSLSSDTQYF. DNA for the CDR3: TGTGCCAGCAGCTTGTCTTCTGATACGCAGTATTTT.

The J gene is TRBJ1-1, the V gene TRBV5-6; tentative D call: TRBD1 (5 bases). CDR1 and CDR2 (germline): SGHDT, YYEEEE. Trimming pared 1 base from V and 5 bases from J, leaving 18 bases between. The CDR3 spans 16 residues. For the CDR3, the DNA is TGTGCCAGCAGCTTGTCGGCCGCAGGGCGTAAGACTGAAGCTTTCTTT. Amino acids: CASSLSAAGRKTEAFF.

The chain recombines TRBV10-2 with TRBJ1-5; D might be TRBD1 (5 bases). With 2 bases removed from V and 5 bases from J, the gap between germline ends came to 10 bases. Germline V gene data show CDR1 as WSHSY and CDR2 as SAAADI. The CDR3 runs to 14 residues. CDR3 in amino acids: CASSERAGHQPQHF. CDR3 DNA sequence: TGCGCCAGCAGTGAGAGGGCGGGACATCAGCCCCAGCATTTT.

The count of this clone is one. The same CDR3 can be traced to other DNA sequences in this sample. The chain recombines TRBV7-2 with TRBJ2-3; 8 bases align to TRBD2. Germline V gene sequence: CDR1 SGHTA, CDR2 FQGNSA. J gave up 6 bases and V 5 bases, and 19 bases lay outside the gene matches. The CDR3 is 18 residues long. This CDR3 is CASSLQLSSGTFIDTQYF. Written as DNA, the CDR3 is TGTGCCAGCAGCCTTCAACTTAGTAGCGGGACCTTTATTGATACGCAGTATTTT.

The rearrangement joins TRBV7-9 to TRBJ2-4; 8 bases agree with TRBD2. Trimming removed 7 bases from V and 0 bases from J; junction bases left unmatched: 11. The CDR3 consists of 17 residues. Germline lookup yields CDR1 SEHNR and CDR2 FQNEAQ (reference sequence). CDR3 protein: CASTPGAGGAAKNIQYF. The CDR3 nucleotides read TGTGCCAGCACCCCTGGGGCCGGGGGGGCAGCCAAAAACATTCAGTACTTC.

The J gene is TRBJ2-1, the V gene TRBV30; 10 nucleotides line up with TRBD2. The CDR3 totals 15 residues. V lost 4 bases to trimming and J lost 3 bases; unmatched junction nucleotides: 6. In germline, CDR1 is GTSNPN, CDR2 SVGIG (reference sequence). The CDR3 reads CAWTLGLADYNEQFF. DNA for the CDR3: TGTGCCTGGACCCTTGGACTAGCGGACTACAATGAGCAGTTCTTC. Together with reference TRBV30 and TRBJ2-1, the CDR3 gives the full variable domain: SQTIHQWPATLVQPVGSPLSLECTVEGTSNPNLYWYRQAAGRGLQLLFYSVGIGQISSEVPQNLSASRPQDRQFILSSKKLLLSDSGFYLCAWTLGLADYNEQFFGPGTRLTVL.

The chain joins TRBV4-1 to TRBJ2-1; D ambiguous. Germline assignment: CDR1 MGHRA and CDR2 YSYEKL. CDR3 length: 15 residues. Trimming removed 8 bases at V and 1 base at J, with 15 bases between. DNA of the CDR3: TGCGCCAGCGCTACCCGGGCATTGTCCTACAATGAGCAGTTCTTC. It is translated as CASATRALSYNEQFF.